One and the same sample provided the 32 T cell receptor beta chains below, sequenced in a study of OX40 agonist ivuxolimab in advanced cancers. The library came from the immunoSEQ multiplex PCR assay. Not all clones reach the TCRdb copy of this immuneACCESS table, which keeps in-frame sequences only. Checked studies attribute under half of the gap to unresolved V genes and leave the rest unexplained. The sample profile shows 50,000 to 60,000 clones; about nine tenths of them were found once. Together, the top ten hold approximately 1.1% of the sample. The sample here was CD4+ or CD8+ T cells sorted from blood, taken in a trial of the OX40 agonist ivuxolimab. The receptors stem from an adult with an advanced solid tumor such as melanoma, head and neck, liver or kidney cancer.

CDR3 coding DNA: TGTGCCAGCAGCTTAGGGGGAGGAGAGCAGTACTTC. It codes for CASSLGGGEQYF. This sequence joins TRBV2 and TRBJ2-7; either TRBD1 or TRBD2 may supply D (6 bases each). The CDR3 runs 12 residues. V lost 6 bases, J lost 7 bases, and 13 bases lay in between. Germline loops: CDR1 SNHLY, CDR2 FYNNEI.

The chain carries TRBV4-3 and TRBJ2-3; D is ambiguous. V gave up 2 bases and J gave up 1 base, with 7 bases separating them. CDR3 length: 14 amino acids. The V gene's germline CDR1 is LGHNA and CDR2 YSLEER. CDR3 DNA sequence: TGCGCCAGCAGCCAAACTCACCGCACAGATACGCAGTATTTT. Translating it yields CASSQTHRTDTQYF.

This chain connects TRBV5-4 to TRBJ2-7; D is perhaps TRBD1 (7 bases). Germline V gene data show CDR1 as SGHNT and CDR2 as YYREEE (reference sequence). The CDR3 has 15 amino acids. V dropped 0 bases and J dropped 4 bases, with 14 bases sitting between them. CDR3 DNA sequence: TGTGCCAGCAGCTTGGGGACGGCGGGACAGTACGAGCAGTACTTC. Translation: CASSLGTAGQYEQYF.

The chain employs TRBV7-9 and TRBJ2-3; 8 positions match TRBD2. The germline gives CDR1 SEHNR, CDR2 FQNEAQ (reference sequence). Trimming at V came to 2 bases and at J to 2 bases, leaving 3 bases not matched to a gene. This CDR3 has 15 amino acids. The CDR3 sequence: CASSLNSGTTDTQYF. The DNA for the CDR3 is TGTGCCAGCAGCTTAAATAGCGGGACCACAGATACGCAGTATTTT.

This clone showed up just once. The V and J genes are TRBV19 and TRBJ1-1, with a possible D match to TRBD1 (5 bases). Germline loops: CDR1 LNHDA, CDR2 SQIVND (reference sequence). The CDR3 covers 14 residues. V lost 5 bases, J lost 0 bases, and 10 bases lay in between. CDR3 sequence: CASSWGGLNTEAFF. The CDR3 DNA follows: TGTGCCAGTAGTTGGGGGGGGTTGAACACTGAAGCTTTCTTT.

CDR3 DNA: TGTGCCAGCACTCCACCGGGGGGGCGGACTGAAGCTTTCTTT. This sequence encodes CASTPPGGRTEAFF. The chain combines TRBV6-6 with TRBJ1-1; D may be TRBD1 (6 bases). V shed 7 bases and J shed 5 bases, with 17 bases lying between them. Germline V lookup: CDR1 MNHNY, CDR2 SVGAGI (reference sequence). The CDR3 has 14 residues.

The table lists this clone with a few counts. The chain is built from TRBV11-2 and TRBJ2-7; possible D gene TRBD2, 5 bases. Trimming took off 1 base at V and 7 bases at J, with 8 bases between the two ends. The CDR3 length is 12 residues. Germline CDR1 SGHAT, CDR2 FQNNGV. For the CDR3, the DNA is TGTGCCAGCAGCTTAGGTCGCGGGGAGCAGTACTTC. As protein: CASSLGRGEQYF.

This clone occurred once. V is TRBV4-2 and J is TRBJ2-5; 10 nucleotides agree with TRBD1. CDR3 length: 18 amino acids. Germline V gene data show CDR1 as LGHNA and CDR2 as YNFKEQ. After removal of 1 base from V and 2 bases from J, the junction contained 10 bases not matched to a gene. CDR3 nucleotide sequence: TGTGCCAGCAGCCAAGGACAGGGGGCGCCGGGCTTTCAAGAGACCCAGTACTTC. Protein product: CASSQGQGAPGFQETQYF.

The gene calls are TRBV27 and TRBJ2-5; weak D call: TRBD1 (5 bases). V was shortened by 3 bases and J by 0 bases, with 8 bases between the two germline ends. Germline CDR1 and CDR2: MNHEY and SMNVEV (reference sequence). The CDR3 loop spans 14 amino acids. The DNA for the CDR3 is TGTGCCAGCAGTTTTCAGGGTTACCAAGAGACCCAGTACTTC. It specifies CASSFQGYQETQYF.

CDR3 sequence: CASSLTRGTEAFF. The CDR3 DNA is TGTGCCAGCAGTTTAACGAGGGGGACTGAAGCTTTCTTT. This rearrangement joins TRBV27 to TRBJ1-1; D perhaps matches TRBD1 (6 bases). Germline values: CDR1 MNHEY, CDR2 SMNVEV (reference sequence). The CDR3 has 13 amino acids. V was pared by 2 bases and J by 5 bases, with 9 bases between.

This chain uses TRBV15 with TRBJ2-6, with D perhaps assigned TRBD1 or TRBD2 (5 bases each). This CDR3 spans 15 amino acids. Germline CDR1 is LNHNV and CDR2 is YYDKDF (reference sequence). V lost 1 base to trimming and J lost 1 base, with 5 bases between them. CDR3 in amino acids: CATSRGGSGANVLTF. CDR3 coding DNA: TGTGCCACCAGCAGAGGGGGGTCTGGGGCCAACGTCCTGACTTTC.

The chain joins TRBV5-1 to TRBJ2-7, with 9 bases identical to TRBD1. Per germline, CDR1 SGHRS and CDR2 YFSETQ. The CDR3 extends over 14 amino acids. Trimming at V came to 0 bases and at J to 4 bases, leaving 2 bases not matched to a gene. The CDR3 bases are TGCGCCAGCAGCTTGGCGACAGGGGGATACGAGCAGTACTTC. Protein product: CASSLATGGYEQYF.

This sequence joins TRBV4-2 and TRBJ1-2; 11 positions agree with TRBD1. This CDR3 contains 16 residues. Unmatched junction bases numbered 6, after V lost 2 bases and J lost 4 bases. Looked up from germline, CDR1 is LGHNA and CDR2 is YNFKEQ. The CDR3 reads CASSQRTGGSGYGYTF. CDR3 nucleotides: TGTGCCAGCAGCCAACGGACAGGGGGCAGCGGCTATGGCTACACCTTC.

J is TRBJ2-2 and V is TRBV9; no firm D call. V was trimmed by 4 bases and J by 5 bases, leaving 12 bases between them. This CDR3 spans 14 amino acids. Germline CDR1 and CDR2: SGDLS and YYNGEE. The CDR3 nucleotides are TGTGCCAGCAGCCTCAAACCAAATACCGGGGAGCTGTTTTTT. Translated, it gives CASSLKPNTGELFF. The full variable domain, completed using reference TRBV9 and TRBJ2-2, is DSGVTQTPKHLITATGQRVTLRCSPRSGDLSVYWYQQSLDQGLQFLIQYYNGEERAKGNILERFSAQQFPDLHSELNLSSLELGDSALYFCASSLKPNTGELFFGEGSRLTVL.

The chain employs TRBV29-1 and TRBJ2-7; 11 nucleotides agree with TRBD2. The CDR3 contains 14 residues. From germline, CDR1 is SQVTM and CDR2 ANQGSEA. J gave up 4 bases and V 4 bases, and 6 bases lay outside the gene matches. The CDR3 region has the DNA TGCAGCGTTGTTCACACTAGCGGGAGTTACGAGCAGTACTTC. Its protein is CSVVHTSGSYEQYF.

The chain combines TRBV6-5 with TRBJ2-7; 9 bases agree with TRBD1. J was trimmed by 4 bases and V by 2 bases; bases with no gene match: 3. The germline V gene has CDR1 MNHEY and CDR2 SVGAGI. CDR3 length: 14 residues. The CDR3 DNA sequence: TGTGCCAGCAGTTACGAGACAGGGGGTTACGAGCAGTACTTC. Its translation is CASSYETGGYEQYF.

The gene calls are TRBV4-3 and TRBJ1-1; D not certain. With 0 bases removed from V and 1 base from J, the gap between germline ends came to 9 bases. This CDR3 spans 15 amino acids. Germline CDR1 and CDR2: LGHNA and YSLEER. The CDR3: CASSQDWASNTEAFF. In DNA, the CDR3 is TGCGCCAGCAGCCAAGATTGGGCATCGAACACTGAAGCTTTCTTT.

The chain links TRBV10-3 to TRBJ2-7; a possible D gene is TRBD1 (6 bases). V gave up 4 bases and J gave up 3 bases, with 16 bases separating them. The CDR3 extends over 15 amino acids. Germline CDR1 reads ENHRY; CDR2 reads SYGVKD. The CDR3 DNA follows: TGTGCCATCAGTGCCGATACAGGGAACCACTACGAGCAGTACTTC. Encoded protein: CAISADTGNHYEQYF.

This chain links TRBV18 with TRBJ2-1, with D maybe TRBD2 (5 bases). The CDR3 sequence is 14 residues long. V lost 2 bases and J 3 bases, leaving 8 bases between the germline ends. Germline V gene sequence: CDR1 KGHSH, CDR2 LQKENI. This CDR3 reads CASSPSGLYNEQFF. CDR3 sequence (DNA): TGTGCCAGCTCACCATCAGGACTCTACAATGAGCAGTTCTTC.

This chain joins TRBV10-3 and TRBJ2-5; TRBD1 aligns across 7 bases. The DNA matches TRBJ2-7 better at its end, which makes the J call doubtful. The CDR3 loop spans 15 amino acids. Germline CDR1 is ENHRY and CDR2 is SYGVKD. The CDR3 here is CAISASTTGSYEQYF. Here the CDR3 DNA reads TGTGCCATCAGTGCAAGCACGACAGGGAGCTACGAGCAGTACTTC.

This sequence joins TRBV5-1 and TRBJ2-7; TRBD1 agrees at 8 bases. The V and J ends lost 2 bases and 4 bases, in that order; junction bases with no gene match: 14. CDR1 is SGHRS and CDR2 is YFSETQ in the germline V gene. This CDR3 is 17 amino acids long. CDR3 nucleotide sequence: TGCGCCAGCAGCTTTCAAATGGGGACAGGACTACCTTACGAGCAGTACTTC. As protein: CASSFQMGTGLPYEQYF.

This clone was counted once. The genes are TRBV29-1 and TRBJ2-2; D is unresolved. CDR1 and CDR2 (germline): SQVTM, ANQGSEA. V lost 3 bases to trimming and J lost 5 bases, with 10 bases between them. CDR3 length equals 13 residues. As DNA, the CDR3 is TGCAGCGTTGACCCTTTTGAGACCGGGGAGCTGTTTTTT. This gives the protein CSVDPFETGELFF.

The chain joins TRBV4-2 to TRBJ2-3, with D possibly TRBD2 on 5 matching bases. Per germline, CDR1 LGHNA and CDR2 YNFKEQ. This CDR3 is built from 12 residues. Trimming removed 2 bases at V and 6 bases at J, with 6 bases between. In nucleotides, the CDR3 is TGTGCCAGCAGCCAACCGGGGGATACGCAGTATTTT. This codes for CASSQPGDTQYF.

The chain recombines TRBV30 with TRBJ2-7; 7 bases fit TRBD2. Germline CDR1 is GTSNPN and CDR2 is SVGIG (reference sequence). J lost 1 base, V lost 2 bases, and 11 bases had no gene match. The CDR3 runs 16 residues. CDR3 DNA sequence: TGTGCCTGGAGTCGACCGCGGCTAGCGGCTTCCTACGAGCAGTACTTC. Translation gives CAWSRPRLAASYEQYF.

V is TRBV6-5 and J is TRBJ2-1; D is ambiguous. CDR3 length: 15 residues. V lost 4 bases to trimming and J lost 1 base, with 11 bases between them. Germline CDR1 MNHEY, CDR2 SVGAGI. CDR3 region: CASSSLTASYNEQFF. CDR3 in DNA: TGTGCCAGCAGTTCCCTGACGGCTTCCTACAATGAGCAGTTCTTC.

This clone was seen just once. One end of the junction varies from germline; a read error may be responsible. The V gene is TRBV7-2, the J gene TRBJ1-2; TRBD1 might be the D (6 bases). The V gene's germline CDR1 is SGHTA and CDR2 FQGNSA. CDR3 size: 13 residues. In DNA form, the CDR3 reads TGTGCCAGCAGCTTAGAAAGGGCAGGGGCTAGAGCCTTC. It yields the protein CASSLERAGARAF.

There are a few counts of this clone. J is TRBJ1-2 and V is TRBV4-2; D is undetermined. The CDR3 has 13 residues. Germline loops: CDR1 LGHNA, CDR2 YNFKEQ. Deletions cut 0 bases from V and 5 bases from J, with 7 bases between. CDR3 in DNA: TGTGCCAGCAGCCAAGAATCCGGGTATGGCTACACCTTC. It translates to CASSQESGYGYTF.

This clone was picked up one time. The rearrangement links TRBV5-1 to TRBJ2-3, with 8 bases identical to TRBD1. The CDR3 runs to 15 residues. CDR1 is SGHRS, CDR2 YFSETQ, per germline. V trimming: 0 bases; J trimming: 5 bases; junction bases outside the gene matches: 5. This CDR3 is CASSLGQGTGDTQYF. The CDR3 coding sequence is TGCGCCAGCAGCTTGGGACAGGGGACGGGAGATACGCAGTATTTT.

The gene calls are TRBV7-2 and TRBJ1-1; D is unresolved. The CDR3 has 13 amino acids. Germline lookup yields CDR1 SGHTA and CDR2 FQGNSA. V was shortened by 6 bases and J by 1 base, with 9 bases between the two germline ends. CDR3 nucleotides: TGTGCCAGCAGGTACACCCCGAACACTGAAGCTTTCTTT. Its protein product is CASRYTPNTEAFF.

The CDR3 DNA reads TGTGCCAGCAGCTTAGAAATTACCTCCTACGAGCAGTACTTC. Residues: CASSLEITSYEQYF. V gene TRBV7-2 combines with J gene TRBJ2-7; no reliable D call. Deletions cut 1 base from V and 0 bases from J, with 7 bases between. The germline CDR1 and CDR2 sequences are SGHTA and FQGNSA. The CDR3 length is 14 residues.

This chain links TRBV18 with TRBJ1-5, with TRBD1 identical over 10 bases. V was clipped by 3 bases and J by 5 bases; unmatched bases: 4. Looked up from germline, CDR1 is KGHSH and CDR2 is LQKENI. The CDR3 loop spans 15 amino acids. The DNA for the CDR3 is TGTGCCAGCTCACCCACTGGACAGGGGGATCAGCCCCAGCATTTT. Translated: CASSPTGQGDQPQHF.

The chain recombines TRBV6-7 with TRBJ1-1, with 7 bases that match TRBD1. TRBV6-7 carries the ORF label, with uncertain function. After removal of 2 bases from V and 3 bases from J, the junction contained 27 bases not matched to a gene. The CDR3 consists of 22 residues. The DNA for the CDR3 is TGTGCCAGCAGTTACCGTTGCGGTTTCCCCGACAGGGTTCAGGTGGAGGACACTGAAGCTTTCTTT. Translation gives CASSYRCGFPDRVQVEDTEAFF.